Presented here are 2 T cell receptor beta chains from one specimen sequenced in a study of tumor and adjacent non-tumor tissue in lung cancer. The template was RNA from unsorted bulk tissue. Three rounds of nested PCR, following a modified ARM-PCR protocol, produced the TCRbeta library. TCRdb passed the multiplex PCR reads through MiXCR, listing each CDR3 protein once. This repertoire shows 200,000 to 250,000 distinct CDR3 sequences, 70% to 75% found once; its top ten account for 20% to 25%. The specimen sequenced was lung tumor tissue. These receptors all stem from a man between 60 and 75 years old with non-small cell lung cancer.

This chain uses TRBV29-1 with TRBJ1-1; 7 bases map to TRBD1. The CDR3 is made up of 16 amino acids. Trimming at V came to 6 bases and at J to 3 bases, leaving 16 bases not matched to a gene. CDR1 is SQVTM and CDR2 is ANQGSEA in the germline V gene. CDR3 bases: TGCAGCGTGGGGGGACAGAGTGGCCGATGGGACACTGAAGCTTTCTTT. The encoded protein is CSVGGQSGRWDTEAFF.

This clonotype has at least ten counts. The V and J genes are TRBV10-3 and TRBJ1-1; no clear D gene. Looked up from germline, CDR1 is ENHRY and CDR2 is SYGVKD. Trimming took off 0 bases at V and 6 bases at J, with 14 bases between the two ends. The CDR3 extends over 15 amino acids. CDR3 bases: TGTGCCATCAGTGAGTCTTTGGGTAGAGTCGCTGAAGCTTTCTTT. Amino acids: CAISESLGRVAEAFF.